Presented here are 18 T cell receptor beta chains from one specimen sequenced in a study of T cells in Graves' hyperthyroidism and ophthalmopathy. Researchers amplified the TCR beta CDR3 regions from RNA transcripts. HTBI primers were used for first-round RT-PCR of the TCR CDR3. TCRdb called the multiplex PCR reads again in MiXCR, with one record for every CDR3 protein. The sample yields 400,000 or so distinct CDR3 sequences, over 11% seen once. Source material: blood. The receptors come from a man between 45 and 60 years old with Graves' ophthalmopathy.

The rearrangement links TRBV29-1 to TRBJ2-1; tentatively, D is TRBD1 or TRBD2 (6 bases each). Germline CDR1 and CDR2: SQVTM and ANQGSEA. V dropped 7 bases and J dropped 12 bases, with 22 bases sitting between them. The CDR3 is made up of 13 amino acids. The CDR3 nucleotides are TGCAGCGCCATCAACGGGGGCGTGGGTGGGCAGTTCTTC. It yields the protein CSAINGGVGGQFF.

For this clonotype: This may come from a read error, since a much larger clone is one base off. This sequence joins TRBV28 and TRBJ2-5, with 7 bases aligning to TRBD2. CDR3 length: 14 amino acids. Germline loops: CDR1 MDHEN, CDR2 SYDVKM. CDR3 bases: TGTGCCAGCACTGAAGGCGGGAGCAGTAAGACCCAGTGCTTC. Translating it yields CASTEGGSSKTQCF.

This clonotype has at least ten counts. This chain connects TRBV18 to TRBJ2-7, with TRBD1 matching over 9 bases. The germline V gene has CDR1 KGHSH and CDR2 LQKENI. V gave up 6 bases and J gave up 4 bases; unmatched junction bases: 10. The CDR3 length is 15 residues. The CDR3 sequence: CASSNPGQGNYEQYF. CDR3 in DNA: TGTGCCAGCTCGAATCCGGGACAGGGCAATTACGAGCAGTACTTC.

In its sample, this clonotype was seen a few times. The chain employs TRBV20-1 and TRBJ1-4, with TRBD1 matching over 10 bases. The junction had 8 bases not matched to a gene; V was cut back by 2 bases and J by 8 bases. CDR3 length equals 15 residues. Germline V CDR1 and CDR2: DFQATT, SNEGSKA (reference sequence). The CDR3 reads CSARRGGTGVEKLFF. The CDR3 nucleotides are TGCAGTGCTAGAAGAGGCGGGACAGGGGTAGAAAAACTGTTTTTT.

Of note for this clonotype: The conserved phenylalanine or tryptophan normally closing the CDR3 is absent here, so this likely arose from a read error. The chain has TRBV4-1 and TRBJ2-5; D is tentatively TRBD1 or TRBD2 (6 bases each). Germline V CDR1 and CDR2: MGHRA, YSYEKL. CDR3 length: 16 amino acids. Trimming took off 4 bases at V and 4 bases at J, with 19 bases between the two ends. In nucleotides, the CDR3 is TGCGCCAGCAGCCGGGGTGTAGGGGGGAGGAGAGAGACCCAGTACCTC. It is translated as CASSRGVGGRRETQYL.

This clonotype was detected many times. CDR3: CAWTDRGRTEAFF. The CDR3 DNA follows: TGTGCCTGGACGGACAGGGGGCGCACTGAAGCTTTCTTT. The chain links TRBV30 to TRBJ1-1; 11 nucleotides match TRBD1. Germline values: CDR1 GTSNPN, CDR2 SVGIG (reference sequence). Trimming removed 4 bases from V and 4 bases from J; junction bases left unmatched: 2. This CDR3 spans 13 amino acids.

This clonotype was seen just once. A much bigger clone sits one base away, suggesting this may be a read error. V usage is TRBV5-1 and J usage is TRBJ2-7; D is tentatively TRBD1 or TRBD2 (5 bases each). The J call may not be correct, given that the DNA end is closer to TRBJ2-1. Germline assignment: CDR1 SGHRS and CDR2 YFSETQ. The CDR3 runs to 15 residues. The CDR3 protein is CASSSGTAVSYEQFF. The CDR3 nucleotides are TGCGCCAGCAGCTCCGGGACGGCAGTCTCCTACGAGCAGTTCTTC.

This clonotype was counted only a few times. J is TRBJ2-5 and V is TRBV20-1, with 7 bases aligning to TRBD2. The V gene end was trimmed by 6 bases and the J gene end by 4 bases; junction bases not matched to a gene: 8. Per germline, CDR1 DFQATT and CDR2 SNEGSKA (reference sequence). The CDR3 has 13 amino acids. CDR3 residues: CSAEKVAGETQYF. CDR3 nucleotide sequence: TGCAGTGCGGAAAAAGTAGCGGGAGAGACCCAGTACTTC.

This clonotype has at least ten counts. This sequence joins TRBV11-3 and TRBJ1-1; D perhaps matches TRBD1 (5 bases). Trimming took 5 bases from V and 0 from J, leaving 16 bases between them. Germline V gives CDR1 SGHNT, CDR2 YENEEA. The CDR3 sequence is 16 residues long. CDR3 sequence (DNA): TGTGCCAGCAGCCTCGCCGGGGGACTCATGAACACTGAAGCTTTCTTT. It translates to CASSLAGGLMNTEAFF.

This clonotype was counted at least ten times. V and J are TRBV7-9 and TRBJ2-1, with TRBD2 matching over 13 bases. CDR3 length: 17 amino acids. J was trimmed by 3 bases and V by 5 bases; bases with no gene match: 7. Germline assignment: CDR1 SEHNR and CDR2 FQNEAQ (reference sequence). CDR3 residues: CASSTSGRAIFYNEQFF. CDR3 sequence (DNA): TGTGCCAGCAGCACTAGCGGGAGGGCGATTTTCTACAATGAGCAGTTCTTC.

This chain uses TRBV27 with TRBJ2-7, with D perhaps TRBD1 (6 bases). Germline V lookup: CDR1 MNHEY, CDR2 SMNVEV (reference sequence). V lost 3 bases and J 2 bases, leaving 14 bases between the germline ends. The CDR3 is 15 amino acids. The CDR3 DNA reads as TGTGCCAGCAGTTTGACCAGGGGAGACCCCTACGAGCAGTACTTC. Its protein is CASSLTRGDPYEQYF.

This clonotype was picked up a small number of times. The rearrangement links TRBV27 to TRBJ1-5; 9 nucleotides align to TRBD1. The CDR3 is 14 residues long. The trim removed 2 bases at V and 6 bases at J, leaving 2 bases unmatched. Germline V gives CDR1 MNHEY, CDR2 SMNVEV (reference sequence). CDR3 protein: CASSLDRGSQPQHF. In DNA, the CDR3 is TGTGCCAGCAGTTTAGACAGGGGGAGTCAGCCCCAGCATTTT.

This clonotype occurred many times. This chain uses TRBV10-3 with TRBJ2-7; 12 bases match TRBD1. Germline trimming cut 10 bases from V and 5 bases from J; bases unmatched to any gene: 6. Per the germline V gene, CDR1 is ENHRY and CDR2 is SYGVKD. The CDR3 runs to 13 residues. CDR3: CANQGQGAHEQYF. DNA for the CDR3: TGTGCCAATCAGGGACAGGGGGCCCACGAGCAGTACTTC.

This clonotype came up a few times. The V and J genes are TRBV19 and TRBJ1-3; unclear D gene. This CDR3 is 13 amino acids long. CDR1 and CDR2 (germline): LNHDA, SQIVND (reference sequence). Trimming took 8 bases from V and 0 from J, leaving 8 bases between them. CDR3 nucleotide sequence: TGTGCCAGTGGCCCGGGCTCTGGAAACACCATATATTTT. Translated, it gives CASGPGSGNTIYF.

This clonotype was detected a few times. The CDR3 nucleotides read TGTGCCAGCAGTGAAGGGCGGGGTTTCACTGAAGCTTTCTTT. As protein: CASSEGRGFTEAFF. The chain has TRBV6-1 and TRBJ1-1; no clear D gene. CDR3 length: 14 residues. The V end was cut by 1 base, the J end by 4 bases, with 10 bases between. CDR1 MNHNS and CDR2 SASEGT come from the germline V gene.

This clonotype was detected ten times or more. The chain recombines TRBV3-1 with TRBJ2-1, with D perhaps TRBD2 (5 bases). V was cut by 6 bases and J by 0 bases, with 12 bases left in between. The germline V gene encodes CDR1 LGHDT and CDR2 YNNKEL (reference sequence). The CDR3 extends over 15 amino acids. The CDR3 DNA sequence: TGTGCCAGCAGTCGAAGCGACTACTCCTACAATGAGCAGTTCTTC. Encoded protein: CASSRSDYSYNEQFF.

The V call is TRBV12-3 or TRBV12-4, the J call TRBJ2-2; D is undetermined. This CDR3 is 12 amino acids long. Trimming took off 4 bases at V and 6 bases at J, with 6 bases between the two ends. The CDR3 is CASSSSAGELFF. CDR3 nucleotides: TGTGCCAGCAGTTCGTCGGCCGGGGAGCTGTTTTTT.

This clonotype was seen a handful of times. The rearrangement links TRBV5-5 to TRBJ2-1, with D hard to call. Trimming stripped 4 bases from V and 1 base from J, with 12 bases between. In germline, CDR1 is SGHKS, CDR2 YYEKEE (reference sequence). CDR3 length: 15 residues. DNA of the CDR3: TGTGCCAGCAGCCGAACATTGGGGTCCTACAATGAGCAGTTCTTC. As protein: CASSRTLGSYNEQFF.